The 6 T cell receptor beta chains presented below share a single source sample, sequenced in a study of T cells in Graves' hyperthyroidism and ophthalmopathy. Researchers amplified the TCR beta CDR3 regions from RNA transcripts. First-round RT-PCR with HTBI primers amplified the TCR CDR3 region. One entry per CDR3 protein, called by TCRdb with MiXCR from the multiplex PCR reads. The top ten hold around 13% of the sample, which has fewer than 600,000 distinct CDR3 sequences, 13% to 15% seen once. The sample taken for sequencing was blood. The receptor set was obtained from a woman in her 40s with Graves' hyperthyroidism.

This clonotype was recorded many times. The CDR3 region is CAWNRGQSYGYTF. In nucleotides, the CDR3 is TGTGCCTGGAATCGTGGTCAGTCCTATGGCTACACCTTC. This sequence joins TRBV30 and TRBJ1-2; D not resolved. V dropped 4 bases and J dropped 4 bases, with 13 bases sitting between them. The CDR3 consists of 13 residues. CDR1 and CDR2 from the germline V gene are GTSNPN and SVGIG (reference sequence).

This clonotype has at least ten counts. The rearrangement uses TRBV11-2 and TRBJ2-7; D might be TRBD1 (6 bases). The CDR3 consists of 15 residues. Between the trimmed V and J ends, which lost 2 bases and 0 bases, there was a span of 11 bases. In germline, CDR1 is SGHAT, CDR2 FQNNGV. In DNA form, the CDR3 reads TGTGCCAGCAGCTTATGGACAGATAGCTCCTACGAGCAGTACTTC. This encodes CASSLWTDSSYEQYF.

The chain links TRBV27 to TRBJ1-6; D is unclear. Germline lookup yields CDR1 MNHEY and CDR2 SMNVEV (reference sequence). V was cut by 5 bases and J by 0 bases, with 17 bases left in between. The CDR3 loop spans 18 amino acids. The CDR3 sequence: CASSRESQPRSYNSPLHF. CDR3 bases: TGTGCCAGCAGTCGGGAGAGCCAGCCACGCTCCTATAATTCACCCCTCCACTTT.

This clonotype was detected a few times. This chain connects TRBV29-1 to TRBJ2-5, with 10 bases lining up with TRBD1. J lost 2 bases, V lost 1 base, and 4 bases had no gene match. The germline V gene has CDR1 SQVTM and CDR2 ANQGSEA. The CDR3 is 15 amino acids. Here the CDR3 reads CSVEGGTGVQETQYF. CDR3 nucleotide sequence: TGCAGCGTTGAAGGAGGGACAGGGGTACAAGAGACCCAGTACTTC.

The rearrangement uses TRBV10-3 and TRBJ1-6, with D maybe TRBD1 (5 bases). V was shortened by 6 bases and J by 5 bases, with 11 bases between the two germline ends. The CDR3 contains 14 residues. Germline V gene data show CDR1 as ENHRY and CDR2 as SYGVKD. CDR3 region: CAIRGDGNNSPLHF. CDR3 DNA: TGTGCCATCAGGGGGGACGGTAATAATTCACCCCTCCACTTT.

A word on this clonotype: This may come from a read error, since a much larger clone is one base off. The chain has TRBV20-1 and TRBJ1-2, with D possibly TRBD1 on 6 matching bases. Trimming cost V 2 bases and J 3 bases, with 16 bases left between them. CDR1 and CDR2 from the germline V gene are DFQATT and SNEGSKA (reference sequence). This CDR3 region has 15 residues. The CDR3 loop reads CSARTARGRHYGYTF. CDR3 DNA sequence: TGCAGTGCTAGAACCGCCAGGGGTAGACACTATGGCTACACCTTC.